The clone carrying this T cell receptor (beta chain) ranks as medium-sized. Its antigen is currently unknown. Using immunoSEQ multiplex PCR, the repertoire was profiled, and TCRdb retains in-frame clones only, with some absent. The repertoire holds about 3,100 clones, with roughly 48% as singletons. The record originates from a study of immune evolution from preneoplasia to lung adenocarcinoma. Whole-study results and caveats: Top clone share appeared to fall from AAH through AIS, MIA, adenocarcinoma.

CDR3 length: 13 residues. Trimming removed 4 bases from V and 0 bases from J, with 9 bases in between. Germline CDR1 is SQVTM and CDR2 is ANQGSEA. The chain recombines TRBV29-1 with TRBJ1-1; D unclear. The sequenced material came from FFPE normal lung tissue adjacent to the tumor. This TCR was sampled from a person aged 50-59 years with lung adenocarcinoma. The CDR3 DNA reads TGCAGCGTTGTGCACAGCATGAACACTGAAGCTTTCTTT. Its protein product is CSVVHSMNTEAFF.